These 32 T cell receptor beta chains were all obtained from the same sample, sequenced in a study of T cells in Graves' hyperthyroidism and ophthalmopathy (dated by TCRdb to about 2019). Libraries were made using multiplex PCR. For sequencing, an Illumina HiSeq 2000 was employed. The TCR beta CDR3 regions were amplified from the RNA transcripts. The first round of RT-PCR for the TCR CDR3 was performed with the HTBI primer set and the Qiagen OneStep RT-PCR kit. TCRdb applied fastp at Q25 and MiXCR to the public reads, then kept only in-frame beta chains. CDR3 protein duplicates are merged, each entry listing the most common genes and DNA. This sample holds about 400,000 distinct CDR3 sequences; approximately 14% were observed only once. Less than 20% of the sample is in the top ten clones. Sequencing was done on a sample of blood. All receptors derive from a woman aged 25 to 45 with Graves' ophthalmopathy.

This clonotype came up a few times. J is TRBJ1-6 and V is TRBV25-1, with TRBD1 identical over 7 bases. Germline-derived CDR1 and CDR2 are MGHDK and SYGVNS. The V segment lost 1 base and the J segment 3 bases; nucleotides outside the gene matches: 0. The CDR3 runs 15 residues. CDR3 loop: CASSEWDSYNSPLHF. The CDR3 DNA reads TGTGCCAGCAGTGAATGGGACAGCTATAATTCACCCCTCCACTTT. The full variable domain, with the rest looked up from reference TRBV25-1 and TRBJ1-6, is EADIYQTPRYLVIGTGKKITLECSQTMGHDKMYWYQQDPGMELHLIHYSYGVNSTEKGDLSSESTVSRIRTEHFPLTLESARPSHTSQYLCASSEWDSYNSPLHFGNGTRLTVT.

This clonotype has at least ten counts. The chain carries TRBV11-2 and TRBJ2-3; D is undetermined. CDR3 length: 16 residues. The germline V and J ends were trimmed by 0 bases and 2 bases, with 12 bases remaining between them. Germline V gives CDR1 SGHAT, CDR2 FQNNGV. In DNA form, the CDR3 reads TGTGCCAGCAGCTTAGAATCGGCGGTGGCCACAGATACGCAGTATTTT. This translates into CASSLESAVATDTQYF.

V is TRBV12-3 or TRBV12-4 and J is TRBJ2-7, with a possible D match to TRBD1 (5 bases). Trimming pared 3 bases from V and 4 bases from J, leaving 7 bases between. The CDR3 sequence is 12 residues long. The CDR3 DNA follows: TGTGCCAGCAGTTTCCGACAGTACGAGCAGTACTTC. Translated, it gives CASSFRQYEQYF.

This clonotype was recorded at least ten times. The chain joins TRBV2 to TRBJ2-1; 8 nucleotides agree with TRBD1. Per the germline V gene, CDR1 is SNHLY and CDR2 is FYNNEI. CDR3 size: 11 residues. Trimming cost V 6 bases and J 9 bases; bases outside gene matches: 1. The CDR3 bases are TGTGCCAGCAGGACAGGGGCTGAGCAGTTCTTC. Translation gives CASRTGAEQFF.

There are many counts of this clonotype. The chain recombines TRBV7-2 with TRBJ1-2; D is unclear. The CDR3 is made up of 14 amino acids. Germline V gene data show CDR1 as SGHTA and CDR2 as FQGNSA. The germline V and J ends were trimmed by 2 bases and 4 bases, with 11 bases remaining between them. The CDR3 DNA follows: TGTGCCAGCAGCTTAATGACCTCCATCTATGGCTACACCTTC. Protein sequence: CASSLMTSIYGYTF.

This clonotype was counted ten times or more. CDR3 loop: CASSGTGNRETQYF. The CDR3, as DNA: TGTGCCAGCAGCGGCACAGGGAATCGTGAGACCCAGTACTTC. This chain uses TRBV5-8 with TRBJ2-5, with D perhaps matching TRBD1 (6 bases). The CDR3 contains 14 residues. CDR1 and CDR2 (germline): SGHTS, YDEGEE. The germline V and J ends were trimmed by 4 bases and 5 bases, with 15 bases remaining between them. Together with reference TRBV5-8 and TRBJ2-5, the CDR3 gives the full variable domain: EAGVTQSPTHLIKTRGQQATLRCSPISGHTSVYWYQQALGLGLQFLLWYDEGEERNRGNFPPRFSGRQFPNYSSELNVNALELEDSALYLCASSGTGNRETQYFGPGTRLLVL.

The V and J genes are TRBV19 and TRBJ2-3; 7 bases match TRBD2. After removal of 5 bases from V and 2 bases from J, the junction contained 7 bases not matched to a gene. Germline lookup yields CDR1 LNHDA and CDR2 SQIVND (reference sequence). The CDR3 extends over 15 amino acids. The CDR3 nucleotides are TGTGCCAGTAGTCCGGGCGGGGGTCACACAGATACGCAGTATTTT. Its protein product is CASSPGGGHTDTQYF. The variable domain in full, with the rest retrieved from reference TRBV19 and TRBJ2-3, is DGGITQSPKYLFRKEGQNVTLSCEQNLNHDAMYWYRQDPGQGLRLIYYSQIVNDFQKGDIAEGYSVSREKKESFPLTVTSAQKNPTAFYLCASSPGGGHTDTQYFGPGTRLTVL.

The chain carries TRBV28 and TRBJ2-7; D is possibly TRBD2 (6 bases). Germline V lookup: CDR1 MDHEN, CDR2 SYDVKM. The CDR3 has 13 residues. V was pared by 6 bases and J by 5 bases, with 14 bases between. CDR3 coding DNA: TGTGCCAGCAGCCCGCCCGGGAGAAACGAGCAGTACTTC. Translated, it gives CASSPPGRNEQYF.

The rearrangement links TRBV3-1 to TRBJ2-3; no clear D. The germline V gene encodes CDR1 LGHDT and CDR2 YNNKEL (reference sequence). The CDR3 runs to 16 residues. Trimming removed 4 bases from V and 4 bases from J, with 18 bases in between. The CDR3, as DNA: TGTGCCAGCAGCCCTCGACCAGCCAGTCGGGCAGATACGCAGTATTTT. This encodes CASSPRPASRADTQYF.

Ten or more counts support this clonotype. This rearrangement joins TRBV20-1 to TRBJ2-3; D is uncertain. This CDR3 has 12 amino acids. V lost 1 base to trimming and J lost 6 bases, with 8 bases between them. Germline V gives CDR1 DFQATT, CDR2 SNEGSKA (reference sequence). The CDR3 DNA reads TGCAGTGCTAGAGCCCTAGGGGATACGCAGTATTTT. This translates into CSARALGDTQYF.

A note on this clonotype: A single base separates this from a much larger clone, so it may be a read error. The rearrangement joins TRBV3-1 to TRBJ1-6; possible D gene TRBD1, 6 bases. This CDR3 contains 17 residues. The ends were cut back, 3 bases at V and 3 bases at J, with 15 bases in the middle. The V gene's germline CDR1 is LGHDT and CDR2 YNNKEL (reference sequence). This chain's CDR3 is CASSHRGQRGYNSPLHF. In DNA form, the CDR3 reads TGTGCCAGCAGCCACAGGGGCCAAAGAGGCTATAATTCACCCCTCCACTTT.

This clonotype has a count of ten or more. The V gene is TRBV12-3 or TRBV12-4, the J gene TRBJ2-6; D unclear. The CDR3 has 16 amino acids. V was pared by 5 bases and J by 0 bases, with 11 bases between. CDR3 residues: CASSGLAGSGANVLTF. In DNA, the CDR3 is TGTGCCAGCAGTGGGTTGGCAGGCTCTGGGGCCAACGTCCTGACTTTC.

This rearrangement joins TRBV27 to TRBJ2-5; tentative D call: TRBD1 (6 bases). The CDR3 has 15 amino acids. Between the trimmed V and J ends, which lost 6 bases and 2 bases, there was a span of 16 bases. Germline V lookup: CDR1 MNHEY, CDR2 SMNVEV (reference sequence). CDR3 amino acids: CASSPTGQPQETQYF. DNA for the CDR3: TGTGCCAGCAGCCCGACTGGACAGCCGCAAGAGACCCAGTACTTC.

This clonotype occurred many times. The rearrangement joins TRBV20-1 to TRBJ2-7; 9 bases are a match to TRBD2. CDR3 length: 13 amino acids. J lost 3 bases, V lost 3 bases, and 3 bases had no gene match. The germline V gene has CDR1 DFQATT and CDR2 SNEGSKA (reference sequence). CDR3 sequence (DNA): TGCAGTGCTAGTCTAGCGGGGATCTACGAGCAGTACTTC. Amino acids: CSASLAGIYEQYF.

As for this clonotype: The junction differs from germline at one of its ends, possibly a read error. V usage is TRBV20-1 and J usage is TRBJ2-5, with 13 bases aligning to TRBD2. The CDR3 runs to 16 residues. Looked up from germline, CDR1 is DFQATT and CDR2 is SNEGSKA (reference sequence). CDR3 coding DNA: TGCAGTGCTCGCCCTACTAGCGGGGGGGCCAAAGAGACCCCGTACTTC. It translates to CSARPTSGGAKETPYF.

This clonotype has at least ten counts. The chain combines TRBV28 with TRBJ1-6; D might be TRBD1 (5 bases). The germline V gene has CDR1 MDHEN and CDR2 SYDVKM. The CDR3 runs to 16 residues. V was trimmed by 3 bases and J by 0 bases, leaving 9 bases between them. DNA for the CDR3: TGTGCCAGCAGTTTGACAGCTAGCTCCTATAATTCACCCCTCCACTTT. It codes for CASSLTASSYNSPLHF.

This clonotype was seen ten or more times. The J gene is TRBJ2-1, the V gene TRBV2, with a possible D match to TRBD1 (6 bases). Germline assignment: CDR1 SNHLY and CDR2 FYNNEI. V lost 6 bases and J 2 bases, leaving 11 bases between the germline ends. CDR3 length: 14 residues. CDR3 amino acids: CASSGTTPYNEQFF. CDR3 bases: TGTGCCAGCAGCGGGACAACCCCCTACAATGAGCAGTTCTTC.

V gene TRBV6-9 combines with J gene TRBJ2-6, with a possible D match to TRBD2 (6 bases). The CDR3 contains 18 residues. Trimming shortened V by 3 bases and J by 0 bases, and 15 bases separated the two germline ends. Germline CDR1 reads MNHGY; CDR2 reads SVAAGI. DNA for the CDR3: TGTGCCAGCAGTTACTTGGGACTCCTAAGCTCTGGGGCCAACGTCCTGACTTTC. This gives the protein CASSYLGLLSSGANVLTF.

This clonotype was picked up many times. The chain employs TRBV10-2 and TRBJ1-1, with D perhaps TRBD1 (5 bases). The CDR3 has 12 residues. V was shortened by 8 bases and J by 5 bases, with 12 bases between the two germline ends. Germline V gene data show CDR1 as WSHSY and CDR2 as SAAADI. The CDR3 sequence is CASGRDLTEAFF. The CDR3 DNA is TGCGCCAGCGGCAGGGATCTTACTGAAGCTTTCTTT.

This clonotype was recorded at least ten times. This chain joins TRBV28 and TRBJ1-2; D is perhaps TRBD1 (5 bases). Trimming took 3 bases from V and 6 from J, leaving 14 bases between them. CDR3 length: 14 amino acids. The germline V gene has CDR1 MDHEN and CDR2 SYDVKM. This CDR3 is CASSFGGSVDGYTF. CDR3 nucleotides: TGTGCCAGCAGTTTTGGGGGGTCCGTCGATGGCTACACCTTC.

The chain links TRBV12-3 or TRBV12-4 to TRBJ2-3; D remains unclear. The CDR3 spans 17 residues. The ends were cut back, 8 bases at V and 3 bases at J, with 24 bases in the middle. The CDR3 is CASYPFSGIPRTDTQYF. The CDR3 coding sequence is TGTGCCAGCTACCCCTTCTCAGGCATTCCTCGGACAGATACGCAGTATTTT.

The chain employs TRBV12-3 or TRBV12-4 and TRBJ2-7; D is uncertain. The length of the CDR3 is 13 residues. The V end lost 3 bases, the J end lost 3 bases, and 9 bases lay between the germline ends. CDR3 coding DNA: TGTGCCAGCAGTTTTCGCAGGTTCTACGAGCAGTACTTC. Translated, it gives CASSFRRFYEQYF.

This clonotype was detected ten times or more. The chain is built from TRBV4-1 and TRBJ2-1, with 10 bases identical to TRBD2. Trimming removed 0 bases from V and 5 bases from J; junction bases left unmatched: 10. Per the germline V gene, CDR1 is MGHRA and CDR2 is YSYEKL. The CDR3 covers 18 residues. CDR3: CASSQEATGLAANNEQFF. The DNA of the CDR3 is TGCGCCAGCAGCCAAGAGGCGACTGGACTAGCGGCGAACAATGAGCAGTTCTTC.

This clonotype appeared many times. CDR3 nucleotide sequence: TGTGCCAGCTCCCCCAAGACAGGAAACTATGGCTACACCTTC. Amino acid sequence: CASSPKTGNYGYTF. The J gene is TRBJ1-2, the V gene TRBV18, with a tentative D call TRBD1 (6 bases). The V end was cut by 6 bases, the J end by 2 bases, with 13 bases between. This CDR3 contains 14 residues. Germline assignment: CDR1 KGHSH and CDR2 LQKENI.

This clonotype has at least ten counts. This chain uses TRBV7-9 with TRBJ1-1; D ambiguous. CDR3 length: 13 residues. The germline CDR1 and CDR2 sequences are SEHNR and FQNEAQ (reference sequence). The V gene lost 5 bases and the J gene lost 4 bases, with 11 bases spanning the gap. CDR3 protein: CASSRRIATEAFF. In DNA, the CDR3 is TGTGCCAGCAGCCGACGCATCGCCACTGAAGCTTTCTTT.

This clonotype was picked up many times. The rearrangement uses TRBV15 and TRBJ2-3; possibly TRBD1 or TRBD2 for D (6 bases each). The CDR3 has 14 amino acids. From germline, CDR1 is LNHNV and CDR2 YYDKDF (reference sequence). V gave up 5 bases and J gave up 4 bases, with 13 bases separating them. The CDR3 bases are TGTGCCACCAGCGGGGGGCAGAGGGCAGATACGCAGTATTTT. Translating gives CATSGGQRADTQYF.

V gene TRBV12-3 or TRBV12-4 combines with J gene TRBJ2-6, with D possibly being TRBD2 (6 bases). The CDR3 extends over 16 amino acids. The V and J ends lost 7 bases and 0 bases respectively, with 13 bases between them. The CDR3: CASTKRRGSGANVLTF. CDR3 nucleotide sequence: TGTGCCAGCACCAAAAGGAGGGGCTCTGGGGCCAACGTCCTGACTTTC.

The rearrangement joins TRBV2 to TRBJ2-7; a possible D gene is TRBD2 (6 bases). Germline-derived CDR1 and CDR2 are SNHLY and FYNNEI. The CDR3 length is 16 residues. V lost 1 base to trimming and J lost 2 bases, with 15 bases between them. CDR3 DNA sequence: TGTGCCAGCAGTGAAGAAGTCGGTAGCGGAACCTACGAGCAGTACTTC. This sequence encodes CASSEEVGSGTYEQYF.

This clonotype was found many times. The CDR3 DNA is TGTGCCAGCAGCCAAGGGCTAGGGGGACAAGAGACCCAGTACTTC. It translates to CASSQGLGGQETQYF. The chain has TRBV3-1 and TRBJ2-5; maybe TRBD1 (6 bases). CDR1 and CDR2 (germline): LGHDT, YNNKEL (reference sequence). The CDR3 consists of 15 residues. Trimming left V 1 base short and J 2 bases short, with 11 bases between.

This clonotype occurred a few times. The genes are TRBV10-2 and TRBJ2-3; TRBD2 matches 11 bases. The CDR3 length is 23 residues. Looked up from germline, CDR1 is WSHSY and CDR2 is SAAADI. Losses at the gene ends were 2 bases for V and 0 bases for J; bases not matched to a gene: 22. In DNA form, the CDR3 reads TGCGCCAGCAGTGAGCCTTTCAGGCAACCGCTAGCGGGGGGAGACTATAGCACAGATACGCAGTATTTT. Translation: CASSEPFRQPLAGGDYSTDTQYF.

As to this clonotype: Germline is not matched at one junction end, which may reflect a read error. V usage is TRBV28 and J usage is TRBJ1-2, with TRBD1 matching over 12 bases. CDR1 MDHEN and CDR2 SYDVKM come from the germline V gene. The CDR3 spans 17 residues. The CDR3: CATSSFGTGGTDYGDTF. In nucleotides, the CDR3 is TGTGCCACCAGTTCCTTCGGGACAGGGGGCACGGACTATGGCGACACCTTC.

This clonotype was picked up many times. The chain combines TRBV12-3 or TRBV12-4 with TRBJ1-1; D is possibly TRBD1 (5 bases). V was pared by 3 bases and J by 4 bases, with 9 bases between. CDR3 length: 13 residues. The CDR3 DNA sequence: TGTGCCAGCAGTTTCGAGCAGGGCACTGAAGCTTTCTTT. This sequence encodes CASSFEQGTEAFF.